These T cell receptor beta chains were read from a single sample in a study of blood T cell repertoires in COVID-19. Sequencing used immunoSEQ multiplex PCR; TCRdb keeps in-frame clones, though not all of them. Altogether 81,000 or so clones are present, roughly 82% being singletons, with the ten largest covering approximately 8%. Material for sequencing was peripheral blood. All receptors derive from a man between 50 and 59 years old with active COVID-19. Each CDR3 is given with its conserved first and last residue. D genes are given only for firm matches. Clone size is stated in some rows and not others, as once, few, many or a class when expanded.

clone_size,j_call,v_call,d_call,cdr3_nt,cdr3_aa
-,TRBJ2-7,TRBV7-3,TRBD1,TGTGCCAGCAGCCATTCACCGACAGGGGGTAATGTGAACGAGCAGTACTTC,CASSHSPTGGNVNEQYF
-,TRBJ2-5,TRBV9,-,TGTGCCAGCAGCGTAGGGGGGCACCAAGAGACCCAGTACTTC,CASSVGGHQETQYF
-,TRBJ2-3,TRBV6-5,TRBD1,TGTGCCAGCAGTTTAAGGACAGGGGGCACAGATACGCAGTATTTT,CASSLRTGGTDTQYF
few,TRBJ2-6,TRBV28,-,TGTGCCAGCACACGGGGGACTTCCTCTGGGGCCAACGTCCTGACTTTC,CASTRGTSSGANVLTF
-,TRBJ1-5,TRBV4-1,-,TGCGCCAGCAGCACCAACTGGGCTCAGCCCCAGCATTTT,CASSTNWAQPQHF
-,TRBJ1-4,TRBV15,-,TGTGCCACCAGCAGAGATCTGGGGGCGGGTAATGAAAAACTGTTTTTT,CATSRDLGAGNEKLFF
-,TRBJ2-2,TRBV6-6,-,TGTGCCAGCAGAAATCAGGGTGCGAACACCGGGGAGCTGTTTTTT,CASRNQGANTGELFF
few,TRBJ2-7,TRBV14,-,TGTGCCAGCAGCCAACAGGGTTACGAGCAGTACTTC,CASSQQGYEQYF
-,TRBJ1-1,TRBV5-4,TRBD1,TGTGCCAGCCACCGGACCGGACAGGGACGCGATGAAGCTTTCTTT,CASHRTGQGRDEAFF
-,TRBJ2-6,TRBV2,TRBD1,TGTGCCAGCAGTGAAGGACAGGGAAGGCCTGGGGCCAACGTCCTGACTTTC,CASSEGQGRPGANVLTF
-,TRBJ1-2,TRBV27,TRBD1,TGTGCCAGCAGCCTCGGGACAGCACGCGCTAACTATGGCTACACCTTC,CASSLGTARANYGYTF
-,TRBJ1-6,TRBV7-3,-,TGTGCCAGCAGCCCGGGAGGGGTGAATTCACCCCTCCACTTT,CASSPGGVNSPLHF
-,TRBJ2-2,TRBV28,-,TGTGCCAGCAATGGGGGGGGCGATCGCACCGGGGAGCTGTTTTTT,CASNGGGDRTGELFF
-,TRBJ1-1,TRBV6-2/TRBV6-3,TRBD1,TGTGCCAGCAGTTACTCGAACAGGGGGCTAGGGAACACTGAAGCTTTCTTT,CASSYSNRGLGNTEAFF
-,TRBJ1-2,TRBV7-2,TRBD1,TGTGCCAGCAGCTTAGTGGGACAGGGGGCCGACTATGGCTACACCTTC,CASSLVGQGADYGYTF
-,TRBJ1-3,TRBV5-6,-,TGTGCCAGCAGCTTTAGCCCGGGGGAAGGAAACACCATATATTTT,CASSFSPGEGNTIYF
few,TRBJ1-2,TRBV7-9,TRBD1,TGTGCCAGCAGCTTAAACAGGGGAGACTATGGCTACACCTTC,CASSLNRGDYGYTF
-,TRBJ2-7,TRBV6-5,TRBD1,TGTGCCAGCAGTTCAGACAGGGGTCTGCAGTACTTC,CASSSDRGLQYF
few,TRBJ2-3,TRBV2,-,TGTGCCAGCAGTGAAATTTCCAGGTCCACAGATACGCAGTATTTT,CASSEISRSTDTQYF
-,TRBJ2-3,TRBV9,-,TGTGCCAGCAGCGTCAGTACCGGGGGTACAGATACGCAGTATTTT,CASSVSTGGTDTQYF
-,TRBJ1-5,TRBV7-2,-,TGTGCCAGCAGCTTAGGGCCTGACGGGGGGCCCCAGCATTTT,CASSLGPDGGPQHF
-,TRBJ2-7,TRBV5-4,TRBD2,TGTGCCAGCAGCTTGGAAGGACTAGCGGATGAGCAGTACTTC,CASSLEGLADEQYF
-,TRBJ2-3,TRBV4-3,-,TGCGCCAGCAGCCAAGACAACTGGGCTAGCACAGATACGCAGTATTTT,CASSQDNWASTDTQYF
-,TRBJ2-7,TRBV2,TRBD1,TGTGCCAGCAGATTCGGGACAGTCTCCTACGAGCAGTACTTC,CASRFGTVSYEQYF
-,TRBJ1-4,TRBV7-9,-,TGTGCCAGCAGCTCCACAGGGAATAATGAAAAACTGTTTTTT,CASSSTGNNEKLFF
-,TRBJ1-1,TRBV4-1,TRBD1,TGCGCCAGCAGCCAACCGAGGACAGGGGGCAACACTGAAGCTTTCTTT,CASSQPRTGGNTEAFF
-,TRBJ2-7,TRBV30,TRBD1,TGTGCCTGGACCTCGGGACAGTCTTCCTACGAGCAGTACTTC,CAWTSGQSSYEQYF
few,TRBJ1-4,TRBV27,-,TGTGCCAGCAGTGGGGCGGGGGTCGGTGAAAAACTGTTTTTT,CASSGAGVGEKLFF
-,TRBJ1-4,TRBV21-1,-,TGTGCCAGCAGCAAAGGGGGGGTTGGAAAACTGTTTTTT,CASSKGGVGKLFF
-,TRBJ2-3,TRBV6-2/TRBV6-3,TRBD2,TGTGCCAGCAGTTACTCTAACCTAGCGGGGCGCCCATCTGCGCAGTATTTT,CASSYSNLAGRPSAQYF
-,TRBJ2-7,TRBV11-2,-,TGTGCCAGCAGCTTTGGGGGGTACCCCTCCTACGAGCAGTACTTC,CASSFGGYPSYEQYF
once,TRBJ1-4,TRBV7-2,-,TGTGCCAGCAGCTTAGCGGCAGGGTATGAAAAACTGTTTTTT,CASSLAAGYEKLFF
-,TRBJ2-6,TRBV15,-,TGTGCCACCAGCAGAGATCGCGGGGACGTCCTGACTTTC,CATSRDRGDVLTF
once,TRBJ2-1,TRBV7-2,-,TGTGCCAGCAGCTTAGACCCCGGTTACAATGAGCAGTTCTTC,CASSLDPGYNEQFF
-,TRBJ2-3,TRBV11-1,-,TGTGCCAGCCCCTATCTCCAGGATTCAGGGACAGATACGCAGTATTTT,CASPYLQDSGTDTQYF
-,TRBJ2-7,TRBV2,TRBD2,TGTGCCAGCAGTGGACTAGCGGGAGGCCAGGAGCAGTACTTC,CASSGLAGGQEQYF
-,TRBJ1-2,TRBV6-1,-,TGTGCCAGCAGTGAAGCTTACAGGGCCCATGGCTACACCTTC,CASSEAYRAHGYTF
few,TRBJ1-4,TRBV28,TRBD1,TGTGCCAGCAGTCCCAGGGGGCGGGGAAATGAAAAACTGTTTTTT,CASSPRGRGNEKLFF
-,TRBJ1-6,TRBV7-3,TRBD1,TGTGCCAGCAGCTTAACGAACGACAGGGGGGACTCACCCCTCCACTTT,CASSLTNDRGDSPLHF
-,TRBJ1-6,TRBV10-3,TRBD1,TGTGCCATCAGCCAAGGTGGCACCGGACAGGGGTTTAATTCACCCCTCCACTTT,CAISQGGTGQGFNSPLHF
-,TRBJ2-5,TRBV28,TRBD1,TGTGCCAGCAGTTTAGGCCCTGACAGGGCGGAGACCCAGTACTTC,CASSLGPDRAETQYF
-,TRBJ1-2,TRBV5-1,-,TGCGCCAGCAGCTTGGATCCGGGAATGGTCTATGGCTACACCTTC,CASSLDPGMVYGYTF
-,TRBJ2-3,TRBV15,-,TGTGCCACCAGTTTTGGGGCAGGGTATTTGGATACGCAGTATTTT,CATSFGAGYLDTQYF
-,TRBJ1-4,TRBV28,-,TGTGCCAGCAGTTCTCCCACCGGGGGGGGAAGGAGTGAAAAACTGTTTTTT,CASSSPTGGGRSEKLFF
-,TRBJ2-2,TRBV11-2,TRBD1,TGTGCCAGCCCTAACCGGGACAGCCCTTTGGGGACCGGGGAGCTGTTTTTT,CASPNRDSPLGTGELFF
-,TRBJ2-2,TRBV5-1,TRBD2,TGCGCCAGCAGCTCCCCGGGGGGTGCGGGGGAGCTGTTTTTT,CASSSPGGAGELFF
-,TRBJ1-3,TRBV9,-,TGTGCCAGCAGCGTATTGGGGGGCTCTGGAAACACCATATATTTT,CASSVLGGSGNTIYF